The 16 T cell receptor beta chains reported below all come from one sample, sequenced in a study of blood T cell repertoires in COVID-19. TCRdb keeps only in-frame clones here, not all; method: immunoSEQ multiplex PCR. Among fewer than 250,000 clones listed, about 87% were seen once. The sample was peripheral blood. The receptors derive from a man in his 70s with acute or convalescent COVID-19.

This sequence joins TRBV29-1 and TRBJ2-7; a possible D gene is TRBD1 (5 bases). CDR1 and CDR2 (germline): SQVTM, ANQGSEA. CDR3 length equals 12 residues. V was pared by 5 bases and J by 3 bases, with 11 bases between. DNA for the CDR3: TGCAGCGTTCAGGGTACAGGCTACGAGCAGTACTTC. Translated, it gives CSVQGTGYEQYF.

This chain connects TRBV3-1 (or the pseudogene TRBV3-2) to TRBJ2-7; 9 bases are shared with TRBD2. The CDR3 sequence is 15 residues long. Trimming at V came to 1 base and at J to 4 bases, leaving 5 bases not matched to a gene. CDR1 LGHDT and CDR2 YNNKEL come from the germline V gene (reference sequence). The DNA of the CDR3 is TGTGCCAGCAGCCAAGCGGGGACTAGCAGATACGAGCAGTACTTC. Amino acid sequence: CASSQAGTSRYEQYF.

The chain is built from TRBV6-5 and TRBJ2-7; D is uncertain. The CDR3 has 14 residues. The germline V and J ends were trimmed by 4 bases and 2 bases, with 12 bases remaining between them. Per the germline V gene, CDR1 is MNHEY and CDR2 is SVGAGI. DNA of the CDR3: TGTGCCAGCAGTTCTGGCCTGGCCACCTACGAGCAGTACTTC. Protein product: CASSSGLATYEQYF.

The gene calls are TRBV5-6 and TRBJ2-4; 7 bases match TRBD1. The V segment lost 1 base and the J segment 2 bases; nucleotides outside the gene matches: 6. CDR3 length: 16 amino acids. Per the germline V gene, CDR1 is SGHDT and CDR2 is YYEEEE. The CDR3 DNA sequence: TGTGCCAGCAGCTTGTTGTCAGGGGGATCCAAAAACATTCAGTACTTC. Protein sequence: CASSLLSGGSKNIQYF. The whole variable domain, remainder taken from reference TRBV5-6 and TRBJ2-4, is DAGVTQSPTHLIKTRGQQVTLRCSPKSGHDTVSWYQQALGQGPQFIFQYYEEEERQRGNFPDRFSGHQFPNYSSELNVNALLLGDSALYLCASSLLSGGSKNIQYFGAGTRLSVL.

The rearrangement joins TRBV4-1 to TRBJ2-5, with D possibly TRBD1 on 5 matching bases. The V and J ends lost 0 bases and 2 bases respectively, with 7 bases between them. The CDR3 spans 14 residues. In germline, CDR1 is MGHRA, CDR2 YSYEKL. The CDR3 region has the DNA TGCGCCAGCAGCCAAGAGGACACACAAGAGACCCAGTACTTC. Its protein product is CASSQEDTQETQYF.

The J gene is TRBJ2-4, the V gene TRBV7-9, with 10 bases lining up with TRBD1. The CDR3 runs 14 residues. V lost 4 bases to trimming and J lost 11 bases; unmatched junction nucleotides: 8. CDR1 SEHNR and CDR2 FQNEAQ come from the germline V gene (reference sequence). The CDR3 protein is CASSSITGTGVQYF. The DNA of the CDR3 is TGTGCCAGCAGCTCAATAACCGGGACAGGGGTTCAGTACTTC.

This chain links TRBV5-1 with TRBJ2-1; 7 bases match TRBD2. CDR1 and CDR2 from the germline V gene are SGHRS and YFSETQ. The CDR3 totals 15 residues. V was clipped by 6 bases and J by 1 base; unmatched bases: 7. The CDR3 sequence: CASTQRGESYNEQFF. The DNA for the CDR3 is TGCGCCAGCACCCAACGGGGGGAGTCCTACAATGAGCAGTTCTTC.

This clone was seen only a few times. The chain combines TRBV4-1 with TRBJ2-3; 11 positions match TRBD2. The junction had 8 bases not matched to a gene; V was cut back by 3 bases and J by 6 bases. Germline assignment: CDR1 MGHRA and CDR2 YSYEKL. The CDR3 consists of 16 residues. In DNA form, the CDR3 reads TGCGCCAGCAGCCAGGTGGGGACTAGCGGAGAGGATACGCAGTATTTT. It translates to CASSQVGTSGEDTQYF.

The chain recombines TRBV2 with TRBJ1-2, with 7 nucleotides matching TRBD1. The CDR3 covers 13 residues. Per the germline V gene, CDR1 is SNHLY and CDR2 is FYNNEI. V lost 6 bases to trimming and J lost 5 bases; unmatched junction nucleotides: 6. The CDR3 protein is CASSLGTAYGYTF. For the CDR3, the DNA is TGTGCCAGCAGCCTTGGGACAGCATATGGCTACACCTTC.

The CDR3 DNA is TGTGCCAGCAGCTTACTGACAGGGATCTCCGGGGAGCTGTTTTTT. Translated, it gives CASSLLTGISGELFF. J is TRBJ2-2 and V is TRBV5-5; 7 bases map to TRBD1. The CDR3 spans 15 residues. Per germline, CDR1 SGHKS and CDR2 YYEKEE (reference sequence). After removal of 2 bases from V and 6 bases from J, the junction contained 7 bases not matched to a gene. The variable domain in full, with the rest retrieved from reference TRBV5-5 and TRBJ2-2, is DAGVTQSPTHLIKTRGQQVTLRCSPISGHKSVSWYQQVLGQGPQFIFQYYEKEERGRGNFPDRFSARQFPNYSSELNVNALLLGDSALYLCASSLLTGISGELFFGEGSRLTVL.

The gene calls are TRBV5-1 and TRBJ1-1, with 7 bases lining up with TRBD1. This CDR3 has 16 amino acids. V trimming: 0 bases; J trimming: 0 bases; junction bases outside the gene matches: 5. Germline V gene data show CDR1 as SGHRS and CDR2 as YFSETQ. CDR3: CASSLGRTGLNTEAFF. The CDR3 DNA sequence: TGCGCCAGCAGCTTGGGCCGGACAGGTTTGAACACTGAAGCTTTCTTT.

The rearrangement joins TRBV9 to TRBJ2-1, with TRBD1 identical over 9 bases. Germline values: CDR1 SGDLS, CDR2 YYNGEE. Trimming took 4 bases from V and 2 from J; bases not matched to a gene: 4. The CDR3 length is 15 residues. The CDR3 DNA reads TGTGCCAGCAGCCGCGGACAGGGGACCTACAATGAGCAGTTCTTC. Its protein is CASSRGQGTYNEQFF.

The V gene is TRBV29-1, the J gene TRBJ2-3, with a possible D match to TRBD1 (6 bases). This CDR3 comprises 16 residues. V lost 4 bases and J 6 bases, leaving 23 bases between the germline ends. Per germline, CDR1 SQVTM and CDR2 ANQGSEA. CDR3 region: CSVVYRRQKRGDTQYF. The CDR3 DNA reads as TGCAGCGTTGTATATAGGAGGCAGAAAAGGGGGGATACGCAGTATTTT.

The V gene is TRBV11-2, the J gene TRBJ1-1; 7 bases match TRBD1. Trimming removed 3 bases from V and 0 bases from J; junction bases left unmatched: 10. This CDR3 is 17 amino acids long. Germline V gene data show CDR1 as SGHAT and CDR2 as FQNNGV. CDR3 in DNA: TGTGCCAGCAGCTTTGTCGGGACAGCTTACATGAACACTGAAGCTTTCTTT. Residues: CASSFVGTAYMNTEAFF.

The chain carries TRBV28 and TRBJ2-7; D might be TRBD2 (6 bases). Germline lookup yields CDR1 MDHEN and CDR2 SYDVKM. CDR3 size: 14 residues. Deletions cut 3 bases from V and 6 bases from J, with 15 bases between. CDR3 sequence (DNA): TGTGCCAGCAGTTTGCGCAGGGTCGGGGGCGAGCAGTACTTC. Protein product: CASSLRRVGGEQYF.

The V call is TRBV7-8, the J call TRBJ2-7; tentative D call: TRBD2 (5 bases). V gave up 2 bases and J gave up 2 bases, with 7 bases separating them. The CDR3 has 13 amino acids. CDR1 is SGHVS, CDR2 FQNEAQ, per germline. The CDR3 loop is CASSLSEAYEQYF. The CDR3 DNA reads as TGTGCCAGCAGCTTATCGGAGGCCTACGAGCAGTACTTC.